Below, 31 T cell receptor beta chains from the same sample are listed, as sequenced in a study of shared clonotypes between healthy human individuals. Assay: immunoSEQ multiplex PCR; the TCRdb copy retains only in-frame clones and omits some. The sample has more than 900,000 clones, 75% to 85% seen once; the top ten hold around 0.6%. Sequenced input: memory CD4+ T cells from PBMCs. The subset here: CD45RA-negative fraction. Every receptor here comes from a young man in good health. Some clones in this sample may be carry-over from other donors' samples.

V gene TRBV27 combines with J gene TRBJ2-5; a possible D gene is TRBD2 (5 bases). Germline V gene sequence: CDR1 MNHEY, CDR2 SMNVEV (reference sequence). V was pared by 6 bases and J by 5 bases, with 13 bases between. The CDR3 is 13 residues long. The chain's CDR3 is CASSRRTGETQYF. CDR3 nucleotide sequence: TGTGCCAGCAGCCGCCGGACGGGGGAGACCCAGTACTTC.

The V gene is TRBV30, the J gene TRBJ1-1, with D possibly matching TRBD1 (5 bases). Germline CDR1 GTSNPN, CDR2 SVGIG (reference sequence). The V end lost 3 bases, the J end lost 5 bases, and 13 bases lay between the germline ends. The CDR3 is 13 residues long. DNA for the CDR3: TGTGCCTGGAGCCGACAGCAGGGAACTGAAGCTTTCTTT. Translating gives CAWSRQQGTEAFF.

The rearrangement links TRBV6-1 to TRBJ2-7; D is tentatively TRBD1 or TRBD2 (6 bases each). The CDR3 totals 13 residues. Germline V CDR1 and CDR2: MNHNS, SASEGT. The V end lost 1 base, the J end lost 6 bases, and 10 bases lay between the germline ends. DNA of the CDR3: TGTGCCAGCAGTGAAGTAAAGGGGGGCGAGCAGTACTTC. Its translation: CASSEVKGGEQYF.

V usage is TRBV6-5 and J usage is TRBJ1-3; D not certain. Trimming left V 4 bases short and J 0 bases short, with 13 bases between. Germline CDR1 MNHEY, CDR2 SVGAGI. This CDR3 region has 16 residues. CDR3 amino acids: CASSLIPGLSGNTIYF. CDR3 sequence (DNA): TGTGCCAGCAGTTTAATCCCAGGTCTCTCTGGAAACACCATATATTTT.

This clone was seen repeatedly, ten times or more. This chain links TRBV10-3 with TRBJ2-3; D tentatively reads TRBD1 or TRBD2 (5 bases each). Trimming shortened V by 3 bases and J by 6 bases, and 22 bases separated the two germline ends. The CDR3 runs 17 residues. Germline-derived CDR1 and CDR2 are ENHRY and SYGVKD. The CDR3, as DNA: TGTGCCATCAGTGACGTCTCTTCATCGGGGCCAGGGGATACGCAGTATTTT. Protein product: CAISDVSSSGPGDTQYF.

This clone has only a few counts. The chain employs TRBV10-3 and TRBJ1-5, with 8 bases identical to TRBD1. The trim removed 6 bases at V and 6 bases at J, leaving 4 bases unmatched. Germline CDR1 is ENHRY and CDR2 is SYGVKD. The CDR3 is 13 amino acids. The CDR3 is CAIRGQGLQPQHF. The CDR3 DNA reads as TGTGCCATCAGAGGACAGGGCCTTCAGCCCCAGCATTTT.

The chain employs TRBV11-3 and TRBJ2-1, with 11 bases aligning to TRBD2. V shed 2 bases and J 9 bases; nucleotides not matched to a gene: 9. Germline V CDR1 and CDR2: SGHNT, YENEEA. The CDR3 runs to 16 residues. Written as DNA, the CDR3 is TGTGCCAGCAGCTTAAGGGGGACTAGCGGCTTGGGTGAGCAGTTCTTC. Translating gives CASSLRGTSGLGEQFF.

The chain uses TRBV28 and TRBJ2-7; D may be TRBD1 (6 bases). The CDR3 is 12 amino acids. Germline V gene lookup returns CDR1 MDHEN and CDR2 SYDVKM. Trimming pared 10 bases from V and 4 bases from J, leaving 14 bases between. The CDR3: CAIQTQGYEQYF. CDR3 DNA: TGTGCCATCCAAACTCAGGGGTACGAGCAGTACTTC.

The V call is TRBV28, the J call TRBJ1-2; unclear D gene. The CDR3 loop spans 14 amino acids. Germline V CDR1 and CDR2: MDHEN, SYDVKM. Trimming took 3 bases from V and 3 from J, leaving 11 bases between them. The CDR3 is CASSFPGSDYGYTF. The CDR3 DNA reads TGTGCCAGCAGTTTTCCCGGAAGTGACTATGGCTACACCTTC.

The chain links TRBV4-3 to TRBJ2-7; 10 positions agree with TRBD2. From germline, CDR1 is LGHNA and CDR2 YSLEER. The trim removed 3 bases at V and 2 bases at J, leaving 4 bases unmatched. This CDR3 contains 15 residues. DNA of the CDR3: TGCGCCAGCAGCCAGGGACTAGCGAACACCTACGAGCAGTACTTC. This translates into CASSQGLANTYEQYF.

CDR3 bases: TGCGCCAGCAGCCTACCGGGACTAGCGGGAGTTGGGACCGGGGAGCTGTTTTTT. This encodes CASSLPGLAGVGTGELFF. The V call is TRBV5-1, the J call TRBJ2-2, with 14 bases that match TRBD2. CDR1 is SGHRS, CDR2 YFSETQ, per germline. V trimming: 4 bases; J trimming: 5 bases; junction bases outside the gene matches: 10. This CDR3 has 18 amino acids.

CDR3 residues: CASSQQLTEAFF. CDR3 in DNA: TGTGCCAGCAGCCAACAGCTTACTGAAGCTTTCTTT. This sequence joins TRBV7-2 and TRBJ1-1; no clear D gene. Trimming left V 5 bases short and J 5 bases short, with 9 bases between. Germline loops: CDR1 SGHTA, CDR2 FQGNSA. The CDR3 is made up of 12 amino acids.

A few counts support this clone. The rearrangement links TRBV28 to TRBJ2-1, with 9 nucleotides matching TRBD1. This CDR3 spans 15 amino acids. The trim removed 5 bases at V and 7 bases at J, leaving 9 bases unmatched. CDR1 and CDR2 (germline): MDHEN, SYDVKM. CDR3 in DNA: TGTGCCAGCAGTAAACTAGGACAGGGGAAAAATGAGCAGTTCTTC. This encodes CASSKLGQGKNEQFF.

The genes are TRBV12-2 and TRBJ1-2. TRBV12-2 is tagged as a pseudogene. CDR3 size: 16 residues. DNA of the CDR3: TGTGCAAGTCGCCCAGATTGTGGAGACACTAACTATGGCTACACCTTC. Translating it yields CASRPDCGDTNYGYTF.

The chain is built from TRBV4-1 and TRBJ2-7; tentative D call: TRBD1 (6 bases). The CDR3 sequence is 15 residues long. CDR1 is MGHRA, CDR2 YSYEKL, per germline. V shed 2 bases and J shed 6 bases, with 17 bases lying between them. The CDR3 sequence: CASSQFLIGGPEQYF. The CDR3, as DNA: TGCGCCAGCAGCCAATTCCTTATAGGGGGTCCCGAGCAGTACTTC.

At least ten counts were recorded for this clone. The chain is built from TRBV2 and TRBJ1-1; weak D call: TRBD1 (5 bases). Germline V gives CDR1 SNHLY, CDR2 FYNNEI. Deletions cut 10 bases from V and 0 bases from J, with 12 bases between. This CDR3 spans 13 amino acids. The CDR3 spells CATTLGLNTEAFF. CDR3 DNA sequence: TGTGCCACCACCTTGGGGCTGAACACTGAAGCTTTCTTT.

The chain uses TRBV5-4 and TRBJ2-7, with D possibly being TRBD2 (5 bases). Germline CDR1 is SGHNT and CDR2 is YYREEE (reference sequence). The germline V and J ends were trimmed by 7 bases and 2 bases, with 19 bases remaining between them. This CDR3 has 15 residues. The CDR3 region is CASSDSGVGTYEQYF. The CDR3 DNA is TGTGCCAGCTCCGACTCAGGTGTCGGGACCTACGAGCAGTACTTC.

This chain joins TRBV7-6 and TRBJ2-5, with D perhaps matching TRBD1 (5 bases). CDR1 is SGHVS, CDR2 FNYEAQ, per germline. Deletions cut 5 bases from V and 3 bases from J, with 10 bases between. CDR3 length equals 13 residues. The CDR3 loop reads CASSPAGKETQYF. The CDR3 DNA follows: TGTGCCAGCAGCCCGGCAGGGAAAGAGACCCAGTACTTC.

This chain joins TRBV5-4 and TRBJ2-5; 10 positions match TRBD2. This CDR3 contains 16 residues. Germline V gene lookup returns CDR1 SGHNT and CDR2 YYREEE (reference sequence). With V trimmed by 0 bases and J by 5 bases, 7 bases remained unmatched. Here the CDR3 reads CASSLGLAGEVETQYF. In DNA form, the CDR3 reads TGTGCCAGCAGCTTGGGGCTAGCGGGAGAGGTGGAGACCCAGTACTTC.

This sequence joins TRBV5-4 and TRBJ2-7, with 9 nucleotides matching TRBD1. With 0 bases clipped from V and 3 bases from J, the junction kept 4 bases outside the gene matches. This CDR3 is built from 15 residues. The germline CDR1 and CDR2 sequences are SGHNT and YYREEE (reference sequence). This chain's CDR3 is CASSLGTGDYYEQYF. CDR3 coding DNA: TGTGCCAGCAGCTTGGGGACAGGGGATTACTACGAGCAGTACTTC.

The chain joins TRBV18 to TRBJ2-7; 7 bases line up with TRBD2. The CDR3 is 16 residues long. Germline assignment: CDR1 KGHSH and CDR2 LQKENI. The trim removed 2 bases at V and 0 bases at J, leaving 7 bases unmatched. The chain's CDR3 is CASSPVAGASSYEQYF. The DNA for the CDR3 is TGTGCCAGCTCACCAGTGGCGGGAGCGAGCTCCTACGAGCAGTACTTC.

The rearrangement links TRBV18 to TRBJ1-1, with TRBD1 identical over 7 bases. The V gene's germline CDR1 is KGHSH and CDR2 LQKENI. The CDR3 covers 17 residues. Trimming took 3 bases from V and 0 from J; bases not matched to a gene: 10. The CDR3 nucleotides read TGTGCCAGCTCACCGGGACAGTTTTTGACCATGAACACTGAAGCTTTCTTT. It yields the protein CASSPGQFLTMNTEAFF. Full variable domain (outside the CDR3, taken from reference TRBV18 and TRBJ1-1): NAGVMQNPRHLVRRRGQEARLRCSPMKGHSHVYWYRQLPEEGLKFMVYLQKENIIDESGMPKERFSAEFPKEGPSILRIQQVVRGDSAAYFCASSPGQFLTMNTEAFFGQGTRLTVV.

The chain recombines TRBV28 with TRBJ2-1, with 10 positions matching TRBD2. Germline CDR1 and CDR2: MDHEN and SYDVKM. J gave up 10 bases and V 2 bases, and 8 bases lay outside the gene matches. This CDR3 contains 15 residues. CDR3 DNA: TGTGCCAGCAGTTTACCCAGCGGGAGGGCCATGGAGCAGTTCTTC. Translated: CASSLPSGRAMEQFF.

V usage is TRBV6-5 and J usage is TRBJ2-7, with TRBD2 matching 9 bases. V lost 2 bases, J lost 5 bases, and 7 bases stayed unmatched. The germline V gene encodes CDR1 MNHEY and CDR2 SVGAGI. CDR3 size: 15 residues. The CDR3, as DNA: TGTGCCAGCAGTTACGGAGCGGGAGGTAACCACGAGCAGTACTTC. This translates into CASSYGAGGNHEQYF.

V gene TRBV2 combines with J gene TRBJ2-7, with D possibly TRBD2 on 5 matching bases. The V gene's germline CDR1 is SNHLY and CDR2 FYNNEI. V shed 0 bases and J shed 1 base, with 7 bases lying between them. The CDR3 covers 14 residues. CDR3 region: CASSEARESYEQYF. The DNA for the CDR3 is TGTGCCAGCAGTGAAGCGAGGGAATCCTACGAGCAGTACTTC.

The V and J genes are TRBV5-4 and TRBJ1-4; 10 nucleotides align to TRBD1. The trim removed 3 bases at V and 11 bases at J, leaving 7 bases unmatched. CDR1 is SGHNT and CDR2 is YYREEE in the germline V gene (reference sequence). The CDR3 is 14 amino acids. CDR3 coding DNA: TGTGCCAGCAGCTCCCCGGGGACAGGGGACAAACTGTTTTTT. Protein: CASSSPGTGDKLFF. The whole variable domain, filled in from reference TRBV5-4 and TRBJ1-4, reads ETGVTQSPTHLIKTRGQQVTLRCSSQSGHNTVSWYQQALGQGPQFIFQYYREEENGRGNFPPRFSGLQFPNYSSELNVNALELDDSALYLCASSSPGTGDKLFFGSGTQLSVL.

The chain uses TRBV4-1 and TRBJ2-3; 12 positions match TRBD2. After removal of 4 bases from V and 3 bases from J, the junction contained 11 bases not matched to a gene. The CDR3 is 18 amino acids. Germline CDR1 is MGHRA and CDR2 is YSYEKL. Written as DNA, the CDR3 is TGCGCCAGCAGCCCTGGACTAGCGGGACGCAATCCTACAGATACGCAGTATTTT. It yields the protein CASSPGLAGRNPTDTQYF.

Worth noting for this clone: Just one base apart from a much larger clone, this may be a read error. J is TRBJ2-4 and V is TRBV2; D might be TRBD2 (6 bases). The CDR3 runs to 13 residues. Germline values: CDR1 SNHLY, CDR2 FYNNEI. The chain's CDR3 is CASSLAGGNIRYF. The CDR3 bases are TGTGCCAGCAGTTTGGCCGGGGGAAACATTCGGTACTTC.

As to this clone: Other DNA sequences in this specimen translate into the identical CDR3. The chain links TRBV6-5 to TRBJ2-7; 7 bases match TRBD1. The CDR3 has 14 amino acids. Germline CDR1 is MNHEY and CDR2 is SVGAGI. With V trimmed by 3 bases and J by 3 bases, 5 bases remained unmatched. This CDR3 reads CASSYRTGGYEQYF. CDR3 DNA: TGTGCCAGCAGTTATCGGACAGGCGGCTACGAGCAGTACTTC.

This sequence joins TRBV29-1 and TRBJ1-4; the match to TRBD1 covers 7 bases. CDR1 and CDR2 from the germline V gene are SQVTM and ANQGSEA. The CDR3 is 16 residues long. V shed 6 bases, J shed 0 bases, and the junction held 10 bases outside the gene matches. This CDR3 is CSVTGTAGTTNEKLFF. The CDR3 bases are TGCAGCGTGACCGGGACAGCGGGAACAACTAATGAAAAACTGTTTTTT.

This chain joins TRBV6-6 and TRBJ2-7; TRBD2 aligns across 10 bases. Germline assignment: CDR1 MNHNY and CDR2 SVGAGI (reference sequence). J gave up 7 bases and V 6 bases, and 6 bases lay outside the gene matches. This CDR3 is built from 13 residues. DNA of the CDR3: TGTGCCAGCAGACCGGGACTAGCGTTTGAGCAGTACTTC. The encoded protein is CASRPGLAFEQYF.